Detailed here is one TCR beta chain. Its specificity is not known. These data are taken from a study of T-cell reconstitution after alpha-beta-depleted transplantation in children. Study-wide findings and caveats: T-cell numbers and diversity one year post-transplant derived largely from freshly generated T cells. Expanded graft clones numbering several hundred reportedly gave rise to alpha-beta T cells about two months after transplant. Surviving recipient cells, namely T cells and thymic progenitors, were the source of high day-60 TCRbeta diversity in some patients.

Unique molecular identifiers were used in preparing the TCRbeta library. One entry per CDR3 protein results from TCRdb running MiXCR on the PCR reads. The data contain 90,000 to 100,000 distinct CDR3 sequences, about 22% of them singletons. Germline values: CDR1 SGHRS, CDR2 YFSETQ. CDR3 length: 13 residues. The V end lost 1 base, the J end lost 2 bases, and 5 bases lay between the germline ends. The clonotype comes from a boy aged 2 to 10 with acute lymphoblastic leukemia, due to receive a stem cell transplant. The sample in question was PBMCs, obtained before TCRalphabeta/CD19-depleted stem cell transplant. The chain couples TRBV5-1 to TRBJ2-3; D not resolved. The CDR3 DNA is TGCGCCAGCAGCTTGATAAACACAGATACGCAGTATTTT. This translates into CASSLINTDTQYF. The whole variable domain, filled in from reference TRBV5-1 and TRBJ2-3, reads KAGVTQTPRYLIKTRGQQVTLSCSPISGHRSVSWYQQTPGQGLQFLFEYFSETQRNKGNFPGRFSGRQFSNSRSEMNVSTLELGDSALYLCASSLINTDTQYFGPGTRLTVL.